One sample yielded the 24 T cell receptor beta chains listed below, sequenced in a study of blood T cell repertoires in COVID-19 (dated by TCRdb to 2020 to 2021). Receptors were amplified or captured by the immunoSEQ multiplex PCR assay. TCRdb carries this immuneACCESS record with in-frame sequences only. Its versions omit some clonotypes, under half of them owing to an unresolved V gene in the studies checked, with the rest unexplained. The sample has about 200,000 clones on record, over 70% of them singletons. Approximately 7.2% of the sample comes from the top ten. Source material: peripheral blood. The receptors were gathered from an elderly woman with acute or convalescent COVID-19.

The chain couples TRBV6-5 to TRBJ1-1; D is uncertain. The CDR3 is made up of 14 amino acids. Germline lookup yields CDR1 MNHEY and CDR2 SVGAGI. V shed 7 bases and J shed 1 base, with 13 bases lying between them. The CDR3 here is CASTQAFRNTEAFF. DNA for the CDR3: TGTGCCAGCACCCAGGCCTTCCGGAACACTGAAGCTTTCTTT.

This clone was counted only a few times. This sequence joins TRBV6-5 and TRBJ1-6, with no clear D. This CDR3 region has 13 residues. Germline CDR1 and CDR2: MNHEY and SVGAGI. V lost 6 bases and J 5 bases, leaving 8 bases between the germline ends. CDR3 sequence reads: CASRVENNSPLHF. CDR3 DNA: TGTGCCAGCAGGGTTGAGAATAATTCACCCCTCCACTTT.

The chain has TRBV12-3 or TRBV12-4 and TRBJ2-4; no reliable D call. The V and J ends lost 4 bases and 9 bases respectively, with 13 bases between them. This CDR3 is built from 13 residues. CDR3 in DNA: TGTGCCAGCAGTTATGTGGCAGGTCGCATTCAGTACTTC. This sequence encodes CASSYVAGRIQYF.

Comments on this clone: Other DNA variants within this sample encode the same CDR3. The CDR3 loop reads CASSLGLAGQETQYF. DNA of the CDR3: TGCGCCAGCAGCTTGGGCCTAGCGGGGCAGGAGACCCAGTACTTC. The chain employs TRBV5-1 and TRBJ2-5; TRBD2 matches 9 bases. The ends lost 0 bases at V and 5 bases at J; junction bases unmatched: 5. The CDR3 is made up of 15 amino acids. Per germline, CDR1 SGHRS and CDR2 YFSETQ.

The chain combines TRBV9 with TRBJ2-7; 9 nucleotides line up with TRBD2. The J segment lost 4 bases and the V segment lost 4 bases, leaving 9 bases of the junction unmatched. CDR1 SGDLS and CDR2 YYNGEE come from the germline V gene. The CDR3 extends over 15 amino acids. The CDR3 DNA reads as TGTGCCAGCAGCTCAGATCCTAGCGGGGCATACGAGCAGTACTTC. Protein: CASSSDPSGAYEQYF.

This clone appeared a single time. The chain employs TRBV28 and TRBJ1-5; 7 nucleotides match TRBD1. Germline V gene lookup returns CDR1 MDHEN and CDR2 SYDVKM. CDR3 length equals 15 residues. Trimming at V came to 2 bases and at J to 2 bases, leaving 3 bases not matched to a gene. The CDR3 spells CASSLGGTGNQPQHF. CDR3 nucleotides: TGTGCCAGCAGTTTAGGGGGGACAGGCAATCAGCCCCAGCATTTT.

V gene TRBV5-4 combines with J gene TRBJ1-4, with 7 bases that match TRBD1. This CDR3 spans 14 amino acids. Germline V gene data show CDR1 as SGHNT and CDR2 as YYREEE (reference sequence). J was trimmed by 5 bases and V by 3 bases; bases with no gene match: 4. The CDR3 loop reads CASSSDRRNEKLFF. The CDR3 nucleotides read TGTGCCAGCAGCTCGGACAGGAGAAATGAAAAACTGTTTTTT.

This clone was counted between two and nine times. The chain is built from TRBV27 and TRBJ1-4; tentatively, D is TRBD1 (5 bases). Germline assignment: CDR1 MNHEY and CDR2 SMNVEV (reference sequence). V lost 5 bases to trimming and J lost 6 bases, with 13 bases between them. The CDR3 is 14 residues long. CDR3 loop: CASSLWGEDEKLFF. In nucleotides, the CDR3 is TGTGCCAGCAGTCTTTGGGGGGAGGATGAAAAACTGTTTTTT. The complete variable domain, with remaining parts taken from reference TRBV27 and TRBJ1-4, reads EAQVTQNPRYLITVTGKKLTVTCSQNMNHEYMSWYRQDPGLGLRQIYYSMNVEVTDKGDVPEGYKVSRKEKRNFPLILESPSPNQTSLYFCASSLWGEDEKLFFGSGTQLSVL.

The chain joins TRBV12-3 or TRBV12-4 to TRBJ2-1, with 8 bases aligning to TRBD1. This CDR3 region has 13 residues. The V gene end was trimmed by 5 bases and the J gene end by 7 bases; junction bases not matched to a gene: 4. CDR3 region: CASSITGGNEQFF. The CDR3 DNA follows: TGTGCCAGCAGTATTACAGGGGGAAATGAGCAGTTCTTC.

The chain couples TRBV19 to TRBJ1-3, with D unresolved. Trimming left V 5 bases short and J 8 bases short, with 19 bases between. This CDR3 has 15 residues. Germline CDR1 reads LNHDA; CDR2 reads SQIVND (reference sequence). CDR3 protein: CASSPRTRFADTIYF. CDR3 DNA sequence: TGTGCCAGTAGTCCTAGGACTCGATTCGCGGACACCATATATTTT.

The genes are TRBV2 and TRBJ1-3, with unresolved D. CDR1 is SNHLY, CDR2 FYNNEI, per germline. V gave up 4 bases and J gave up 4 bases, with 20 bases separating them. This CDR3 spans 17 amino acids. This CDR3 is CASSAYSSYPSGNTIYF. The CDR3 DNA follows: TGTGCCAGCAGTGCTTATTCGTCCTACCCTTCGGGAAACACCATATATTTT.

The chain has TRBV5-4 and TRBJ2-1; TRBD1 might be the D (8 bases). The CDR3 is made up of 15 amino acids. Germline CDR1 SGHNT, CDR2 YYREEE (reference sequence). V lost 0 bases and J lost 3, with 10 bases in between. CDR3: CASSLDRGGYNEQFF. CDR3 DNA: TGTGCCAGCAGCTTGGACAGGGGGGGCTACAATGAGCAGTTCTTC.

This clone has only a few counts. V usage is TRBV5-1 and J usage is TRBJ2-7, with 8 bases that match TRBD2. There are 15 residues in the CDR3. With 2 bases clipped from V and 2 bases from J, the junction kept 6 bases outside the gene matches. Germline V CDR1 and CDR2: SGHRS, YFSETQ. The DNA of the CDR3 is TGCGCCAGCAGCTTAACTAGCGGATCGGCCTACGAGCAGTACTTC. It translates to CASSLTSGSAYEQYF.

The chain joins TRBV5-4 to TRBJ2-3; D perhaps matches TRBD1 (5 bases). CDR3 length: 16 amino acids. Germline V gives CDR1 SGHNT, CDR2 YYREEE (reference sequence). V was clipped by 0 bases and J by 2 bases, with 13 bases between them. CDR3 in amino acids: CASSLVRGLFTDTQYF. As DNA, the CDR3 is TGTGCCAGCAGCTTGGTTAGGGGTCTATTCACAGATACGCAGTATTTT.

V gene TRBV28 combines with J gene TRBJ2-7; perhaps TRBD2 as D (5 bases). This CDR3 has 14 amino acids. Trimming shortened V by 5 bases and J by 6 bases, and 17 bases separated the two germline ends. Germline loops: CDR1 MDHEN, CDR2 SYDVKM. CDR3 loop: CASSTFGTRLEQYF. CDR3 DNA sequence: TGTGCCAGCAGTACTTTCGGAACTAGGCTCGAGCAGTACTTC.

A few counts support this clone. V gene TRBV19 combines with J gene TRBJ2-1; 11 nucleotides agree with TRBD2. V dropped 5 bases and J dropped 6; count of bases not matched to a gene: 6. This CDR3 is built from 15 residues. CDR1 is LNHDA and CDR2 is SQIVND in the germline V gene (reference sequence). CDR3 region: CASSQLAGATNEQFF. CDR3 DNA: TGTGCCAGTAGTCAACTAGCGGGAGCGACCAATGAGCAGTTCTTC.

The chain joins TRBV7-2 to TRBJ2-7; D may be TRBD1 (7 bases). The germline V gene has CDR1 SGHTA and CDR2 FQGNSA. V dropped 5 bases and J dropped 7 bases, with 18 bases sitting between them. The CDR3 spans 14 residues. As DNA, the CDR3 is TGTGCCAGCAGCCCATCAGGGGGGCGCTGGGAGCAGTACTTC. Translation gives CASSPSGGRWEQYF.

The genes are TRBV6-1 and TRBJ2-1, with D possibly matching TRBD1 (6 bases). V shed 1 base and J shed 3 bases, with 10 bases lying between them. The CDR3 loop spans 15 amino acids. The germline CDR1 and CDR2 sequences are MNHNS and SASEGT. The CDR3 spells CASSEVSGVYNEQFF. In nucleotides, the CDR3 is TGTGCCAGCAGTGAAGTGTCAGGGGTCTACAATGAGCAGTTCTTC.

This clone has a single count. The chain has TRBV3-1 (or the pseudogene TRBV3-2) and TRBJ2-5, with a weak D call TRBD1 (5 bases). CDR1 LGHDT and CDR2 YNNKEL come from the germline V gene (reference sequence). V was clipped by 1 base and J by 4 bases, with 19 bases between them. The CDR3 is 17 residues long. CDR3 protein: CASSQVYSPQGTETQYF. For the CDR3, the DNA is TGTGCCAGCAGCCAAGTTTATTCGCCCCAGGGAACAGAGACCCAGTACTTC.

The chain links TRBV6-5 to TRBJ2-7, with D perhaps matching TRBD2 (5 bases). CDR1 and CDR2 (germline): MNHEY, SVGAGI. CDR3 length: 13 amino acids. The V gene lost 8 bases and the J gene lost 7 bases, with 18 bases spanning the gap. CDR3 loop: CASDIATMREQYF. The CDR3, as DNA: TGTGCCAGCGACATAGCGACGATGCGGGAGCAGTACTTC.

This clone was counted at least ten times. V and J are TRBV19 and TRBJ2-5, with D perhaps TRBD2 (6 bases). CDR1 and CDR2 from the germline V gene are LNHDA and SQIVND (reference sequence). Trimming cost V 6 bases and J 2 bases, with 10 bases left between them. This CDR3 has 13 amino acids. CDR3 amino acids: CASSGTSQETQYF. The CDR3 DNA is TGTGCCAGTAGCGGGACTTCACAAGAGACCCAGTACTTC.

V is TRBV28 and J is TRBJ1-5; the D gene is possibly TRBD1 (6 bases). Per the germline V gene, CDR1 is MDHEN and CDR2 is SYDVKM. Trimming left V 4 bases short and J 1 base short, with 20 bases between. This CDR3 has 18 residues. The chain's CDR3 is CASSYITKAQGSNQPQHF. CDR3 nucleotides: TGTGCCAGCAGTTATATAACCAAGGCACAGGGAAGCAATCAGCCCCAGCATTTT.

The chain joins TRBV5-6 to TRBJ1-3; D call uncertain. The CDR3 sequence is 14 residues long. Germline loops: CDR1 SGHDT, CDR2 YYEEEE. V was pared by 1 base and J by 2 bases, with 7 bases between. The CDR3 region has the DNA TGTGCCAGCAGCTTGCGGGTAGCTGGAAACACCATATATTTT. Encoded protein: CASSLRVAGNTIYF.

CDR3 nucleotides: TGCGCCAGCAGCCAACTGAGGACTAGCGGGGGGCGGGTACTCGCGAACACCGGGGAGCTGTTTTTT. This codes for CASSQLRTSGGRVLANTGELFF. The J gene is TRBJ2-2, the V gene TRBV4-1, with TRBD2 identical over 14 bases. From germline, CDR1 is MGHRA and CDR2 YSYEKL. The CDR3 contains 22 residues. Trimming took 2 bases from V and 0 from J; bases not matched to a gene: 14.